These T cell receptor beta chains were read from a single sample in a study of shared clonotypes between healthy human individuals. Generated by immunoSEQ multiplex PCR, the TCRdb table keeps only in-frame clones and is missing some. The table has 450,000 to 500,000 clones, 79% seen once. Material: PBMCs. These receptor sequences come from a woman aged 40 to 50 in good health. Some clones in this sample may be carry-over from other donors' samples. Each CDR3 is given with its conserved first and last residue. The order of the fields is D gene, clone size, V gene, J gene, CDR3 protein, CDR3 DNA. D genes are given only for firm matches. Clone size is shown for a subset of rows, as once, few, many or a class of expanded clone.

D gene: NA
clone size: NA
V gene: TRBV18
J gene: TRBJ1-2
CDR3 protein: CASSPDSLYGYTF
CDR3 DNA: TGTGCCAGCTCACCAGACAGCCTCTATGGCTACACCTTC

D gene: TRBD1
clone size: NA
V gene: TRBV9
J gene: TRBJ2-3
CDR3 protein: CASSGQGADTQYF
CDR3 DNA: TGTGCCAGCAGCGGACAGGGCGCAGATACGCAGTATTTT

D gene: NA
clone size: NA
V gene: TRBV29-1
J gene: TRBJ2-5
CDR3 protein: CSVLPDQETQYF
CDR3 DNA: TGCAGCGTCCTTCCGGACCAAGAGACCCAGTACTTC

D gene: NA
clone size: NA
V gene: TRBV7-2
J gene: TRBJ2-3
CDR3 protein: CASKIGGSPDTQYF
CDR3 DNA: TGTGCCAGCAAGATCGGAGGTAGTCCAGATACGCAGTATTTT

D gene: NA
clone size: once
V gene: TRBV7-8
J gene: TRBJ1-5
CDR3 protein: CASSPGTSRGNQPQHF
CDR3 DNA: TGTGCCAGCAGCCCTGGGACTTCCAGGGGCAATCAGCCCCAGCATTTT

D gene: NA
clone size: NA
V gene: TRBV19
J gene: TRBJ2-7
CDR3 protein: CASSIDGEYEQYF
CDR3 DNA: TGTGCCAGTAGTATAGATGGGGAGTACGAGCAGTACTTC

D gene: NA
clone size: NA
V gene: TRBV4-3
J gene: TRBJ2-6
CDR3 protein: CASSQGLSGANVLTF
CDR3 DNA: TGCGCCAGCAGCCAGGGCCTCTCTGGGGCCAACGTCCTGACTTTC

D gene: TRBD1
clone size: few
V gene: TRBV18
J gene: TRBJ1-1
CDR3 protein: CASSYGQAEAFF
CDR3 DNA: TGTGCCAGCTCCTACGGACAGGCTGAAGCTTTCTTT

D gene: NA
clone size: NA
V gene: TRBV27
J gene: TRBJ2-1
CDR3 protein: CASSALGPYNEQFF
CDR3 DNA: TGTGCCAGCAGTGCATTGGGACCATACAATGAGCAGTTCTTC

D gene: NA
clone size: few
V gene: TRBV28
J gene: TRBJ2-5
CDR3 protein: CASSTHAQETQYF
CDR3 DNA: TGTGCCAGCAGTACTCACGCCCAAGAGACCCAGTACTTC

D gene: TRBD2
clone size: NA
V gene: TRBV2
J gene: TRBJ2-2
CDR3 protein: CASGGGREGRGQEQNTGELFF
CDR3 DNA: TGTGCCAGCGGCGGCGGGCGGGAGGGCCGAGGACAAGAACAGAACACCGGGGAGCTGTTTTTT